What follows are 32 T cell receptor beta chains derived from one specimen sequenced in a study of molecular identifiers for immune sequencing clone quantification (dated by TCRdb to 2016 to 2018). The library was made by PCR. Instrument used: Illumina HiSeq 4000. TCRdb cleaned the public reads at Q25 with fastp, built clones with MiXCR and kept in-frame beta chains. Entries that share a CDR3 protein sequence are merged under the most common genes and DNA. This sample has around 470,000 distinct CDR3 sequences in its table, and over 20% of those were observed once. The ten largest make up 0.7% to 1% of the sample. Sequencing input: naive CD8+ T cells from blood, with Jurkat cell RNA spiked in. Per the publication, the cell subset or site label means: FACS-sorted CD8+CD4-CCR7+CD45RA+ naive T cells. These receptors all come from a human donor in good health. Some libraries in this study had Jurkat cell RNA spiked in.

This rearrangement joins TRBV5-1 to TRBJ1-1, with D possibly matching TRBD1 (5 bases). Germline values: CDR1 SGHRS, CDR2 YFSETQ. This CDR3 has 15 amino acids. Trimming removed 1 base from V and 3 bases from J, with 13 bases in between. In nucleotides, the CDR3 is TGCGCCAGCAGCTTGTCCCGGGGGGGGTACACTGAAGCTTTCTTT. Its protein is CASSLSRGGYTEAFF.

This clonotype was detected only once. Because the CDR3's place on the DNA is in doubt, the DNA is left out and the CDR3 is given as listed by TCRdb. V gene TRBV24-1 combines with J gene TRBJ1-5. The CDR3 has 15 amino acids, counting both end residues. Germline CDR1 reads KGHDR; CDR2 reads SFDVKD. CDR3: CATSDWAVGNQPLHF.

This clonotype has only a few counts. The rearrangement uses TRBV9 and TRBJ1-4; 11 positions agree with TRBD1. The ends lost 1 base at V and 7 bases at J; junction bases unmatched: 3. The CDR3 is 15 amino acids. CDR1 SGDLS and CDR2 YYNGEE come from the germline V gene. The CDR3 sequence: CASSVSGTGGEKLFF. The CDR3 region has the DNA TGTGCCAGCAGCGTATCCGGGACAGGGGGTGAAAAACTGTTTTTT.

Ten or more counts support this clonotype. The V call is TRBV7-3, the J call TRBJ2-4, with TRBD1 as a possible D gene (5 bases). Germline lookup yields CDR1 SGHTA and CDR2 FQGTGA. Trimming pared 5 bases from V and 8 bases from J, leaving 19 bases between. The CDR3 has 15 amino acids. The CDR3 here is CASSEGVEVGDIQYF. The CDR3 nucleotides read TGTGCCAGCAGCGAAGGGGTAGAGGTTGGAGACATTCAGTACTTC.

Regarding this clonotype: This may come from a read error, since a much larger clone is one base off. The chain employs TRBV6-2 or TRBV6-3 and TRBJ1-2; 7 positions match TRBD1. The CDR3 totals 13 residues. Per the germline V gene, CDR1 is MNHEY and CDR2 is SVGEGT. DNA for the CDR3: TGTGTCAGCAGTCCCGGGACAGTCTATGGCTACACCTTC. Its translation is CVSSPGTVYGYTF.

This clonotype has only a few counts. The rearrangement links TRBV6-6 to TRBJ1-5; no clear D. This CDR3 is 17 amino acids long. The ends were cut back, 0 bases at V and 0 bases at J, with 12 bases in the middle. Germline V gives CDR1 MNHNY, CDR2 SVGAGI (reference sequence). This chain's CDR3 is CASSYSSELYSNQPQHF. The CDR3 bases are TGTGCCAGCAGTTACTCGAGTGAACTATATAGCAATCAGCCCCAGCATTTT.

As to this clonotype: A much larger clone lies one base from this, so it may be a read error. The J gene is TRBJ2-3, the V gene TRBV4-3, with 7 nucleotides matching TRBD2. CDR3 size: 17 residues. V was clipped by 3 bases and J by 2 bases; unmatched bases: 11. Germline assignment: CDR1 LGHNA and CDR2 YSLEER. CDR3 in DNA: TGCGCCAGCAGCCACGAGATCGGACTAGTGGACACAGATACGCAGTATTTT. It yields the protein CASSHEIGLVDTDTQYF.

This clonotype occurred a few times. It may be a read error: a sequence one base away is much more abundant. The chain uses TRBV7-9 and TRBJ1-5; D not certain. Germline V CDR1 and CDR2: SEHNR, FQNEAQ (reference sequence). The CDR3 covers 13 residues. The V end was cut by 5 bases, the J end by 5 bases, with 10 bases between. This CDR3 is CASSPGVYQPQHF. In DNA, the CDR3 is TGTGCCAGCAGCCCCGGGGTGTATCAGCCCCAGCATTTT.

The V and J genes are TRBV12-5 and TRBJ2-1; D remains unclear. CDR1 is LGHNT and CDR2 is FRNRAP in the germline V gene. The V end lost 2 bases, the J end lost 5 bases, and 4 bases lay between the germline ends. This CDR3 has 12 residues. CDR3 region: CASGLTHNEQFF. DNA for the CDR3: TGTGCTAGTGGTTTGACCCACAATGAGCAGTTCTTC.

In its sample, this clonotype was seen many times. The chain has TRBV12-3 or TRBV12-4 and TRBJ2-2; 11 bases align to TRBD2. Trimming took 0 bases from V and 1 from J; bases not matched to a gene: 4. The CDR3 totals 18 residues. CDR3 residues: CASSLALAGARNTGELFF. In nucleotides, the CDR3 is TGTGCCAGCAGTTTAGCACTAGCGGGGGCCCGGAACACCGGGGAGCTGTTTTTT.

The sample holds a few counts of this clonotype. V gene TRBV12-3 or TRBV12-4 combines with J gene TRBJ2-7, with TRBD2 as a possible D gene (6 bases). V lost 2 bases to trimming and J lost 3 bases, with 8 bases between them. The CDR3 is made up of 13 amino acids. For the CDR3, the DNA is TGTGCCAGCAGTTTACGGGAGAGCTACGAGCAGTACTTC. Translation gives CASSLRESYEQYF.

V usage is TRBV4-3 and J usage is TRBJ1-1; D is perhaps TRBD1 (5 bases). This CDR3 contains 16 residues. Germline V gene lookup returns CDR1 LGHNA and CDR2 YSLEER. V lost 4 bases and J 4 bases, leaving 19 bases between the germline ends. The DNA of the CDR3 is TGCGCCAGCAGCCTCGGACCAAAAGGGACGGGCACTGAAGCTTTCTTT. It yields the protein CASSLGPKGTGTEAFF.

This clonotype was observed a handful of times. V and J are TRBV12-3 or TRBV12-4 and TRBJ2-7, with a possible D match to TRBD1 (5 bases). The V and J ends lost 4 bases and 0 bases respectively, with 13 bases between them. CDR3 size: 15 residues. The DNA of the CDR3 is TGTGCCAGCAGTTCCGCAGGGTTAAACTCCTACGAGCAGTACTTC. It codes for CASSSAGLNSYEQYF.

This clonotype was counted many times. V gene TRBV9 combines with J gene TRBJ1-1; D is undetermined. V lost 4 bases, J lost 5 bases, and 12 bases lay in between. The CDR3 loop spans 13 amino acids. Looked up from germline, CDR1 is SGDLS and CDR2 is YYNGEE. CDR3 residues: CASSQTQGTEAFF. CDR3 nucleotides: TGTGCCAGCAGCCAAACCCAAGGGACTGAAGCTTTCTTT.

The chain combines TRBV7-6 with TRBJ2-3, with no clear D. The V end lost 5 bases, the J end lost 1 base, and 22 bases lay between the germline ends. CDR3 length: 18 residues. Germline CDR1 is SGHVS and CDR2 is FNYEAQ. Here the CDR3 DNA reads TGTGCCAGCAGCCCACTAATCTCCACTTCCCGCCGCACAGATACGCAGTATTTT. The encoded protein is CASSPLISTSRRTDTQYF.

In this sample, this clonotype turned up many times. The V and J genes are TRBV12-3 or TRBV12-4 and TRBJ1-1; possibly TRBD1 for D (5 bases). CDR3 length: 14 residues. Trimming removed 7 bases at V and 4 bases at J, with 16 bases between. CDR3 nucleotides: TGTGCCAGCACCTTAACAGGAACTAGCACTGAAGCTTTCTTT. Translated: CASTLTGTSTEAFF.

The gene calls are TRBV6-1 and TRBJ2-3, with D hard to call. Trimming removed 1 base at V and 3 bases at J, with 11 bases between. Germline CDR1 MNHNS, CDR2 SASEGT. This CDR3 comprises 15 residues. CDR3 coding DNA: TGTGCCAGCAGTGAAGATAACAGACGGACAGATACGCAGTATTTT. It specifies CASSEDNRRTDTQYF.

V is TRBV24-1 and J is TRBJ1-1; D is possibly TRBD1 (5 bases). Germline V gives CDR1 KGHDR, CDR2 SFDVKD. Trimming took 4 bases from V and 11 from J, leaving 16 bases between them. There are 13 residues in the CDR3. Written as DNA, the CDR3 is TGTGCCACCAGTGACCGACAGTTCCCGAGGGCTTTCTTT. It codes for CATSDRQFPRAFF.

For this clonotype: This is likely a read error, given that the CDR3 carries no conserved phenylalanine or tryptophan at its end. The chain employs TRBV6-2 or TRBV6-3 and TRBJ2-5, with D maybe TRBD1 (5 bases). Germline lookup yields CDR1 MNHEY and CDR2 SVGEGT. V was clipped by 5 bases and J by 0 bases, with 13 bases between them. This CDR3 is built from 15 residues. The CDR3: CASSPRTPYQETQYS. The CDR3 DNA follows: TGTGCCAGCAGTCCACGGACACCTTACCAAGAGACCCAGTACTCC.

This clonotype was counted only a few times. As DNA, the CDR3 is TGTGCCAGCAGCGTCCGGGACAGGGGGGACAATGAGCAGTTCTTC. Protein product: CASSVRDRGDNEQFF. This chain connects TRBV11-2 to TRBJ2-1; 11 bases are a match to TRBD1. This CDR3 comprises 15 residues. Germline V gene lookup returns CDR1 SGHAT and CDR2 FQNNGV. Germline trimming cut 5 bases from V and 5 bases from J; bases unmatched to any gene: 5.

This clonotype was found a few times. The chain has TRBV19 and TRBJ2-1; TRBD2 is a possible D gene (7 bases). CDR1 LNHDA and CDR2 SQIVND come from the germline V gene (reference sequence). This CDR3 comprises 17 residues. Trimming left V 3 bases short and J 0 bases short, with 15 bases between. CDR3 amino acids: CASSIQGRGSSYNEQFF. DNA of the CDR3: TGTGCCAGTAGTATCCAGGGGCGGGGGAGCTCCTACAATGAGCAGTTCTTC.

The chain links TRBV29-1 to TRBJ2-1; tentatively, D is TRBD1 (8 bases). Germline assignment: CDR1 SQVTM and CDR2 ANQGSEA. Between the trimmed V and J ends, which lost 7 bases and 3 bases, there was a span of 19 bases. The CDR3 is 15 residues long. CDR3: CSAAGEDRDYNEQFF. In DNA, the CDR3 is TGCAGCGCTGCGGGGGAGGACAGGGACTACAATGAGCAGTTCTTC.

The gene calls are TRBV6-5 and TRBJ2-7, with TRBD1 matching over 10 bases. After removal of 4 bases from V and 6 bases from J, the junction contained 3 bases not matched to a gene. The CDR3 loop spans 13 amino acids. Germline V gene lookup returns CDR1 MNHEY and CDR2 SVGAGI. The CDR3 DNA follows: TGTGCCAGCAGTTCGACAGGGGGCCTCGAGCAGTACTTC. Amino acids: CASSSTGGLEQYF.

About this clonotype: A much larger clone lies one base from this, so it may be a read error. The chain is built from TRBV7-9 and TRBJ2-7, with D possibly TRBD2 on 5 matching bases. This CDR3 region has 14 residues. Germline V gene data show CDR1 as SEHNR and CDR2 as FQNEAQ (reference sequence). The chain's CDR3 is CASTSTEAVDERYF. The DNA of the CDR3 is TGTGCCAGCACCTCGACGGAGGCCGTCGACGAGCGGTACTTC. The entire variable domain, with the rest obtained from reference TRBV7-9 and TRBJ2-7, is as follows: DTGVSQNPRHKITKRGQNVTFRCDPISEHNRLYWYRQTLGQGPEFLTYFQNEAQLEKSRLLSDRFSAERPKGSFSTLEIQRTEQGDSAMYLCASTSTEAVDERYFGPGTRLTVT.

Ten or more counts support this clonotype. V gene TRBV6-6 combines with J gene TRBJ2-3; TRBD2 might be the D (5 bases). CDR1 MNHNY and CDR2 SVGAGI come from the germline V gene (reference sequence). The CDR3 length is 16 residues. Trimming removed 7 bases from V and 0 bases from J, with 17 bases in between. This CDR3 is CASNLLGAPSTDTQYF. The CDR3 nucleotides read TGTGCCAGCAATCTACTAGGAGCTCCTAGCACAGATACGCAGTATTTT.

The chain combines TRBV19 with TRBJ1-5; a weak D match, TRBD1 (6 bases). From germline, CDR1 is LNHDA and CDR2 SQIVND (reference sequence). The CDR3 sequence is 13 residues long. The V end was cut by 6 bases, the J end by 6 bases, with 12 bases between. The CDR3 region has the DNA TGTGCCAGTAGCACAGGGAAAGTTCAGCCCCAGCATTTT. Amino acids: CASSTGKVQPQHF. Variable domain in full (rest from reference TRBV19 and TRBJ1-5): DGGITQSPKYLFRKEGQNVTLSCEQNLNHDAMYWYRQDPGQGLRLIYYSQIVNDFQKGDIAEGYSVSREKKESFPLTVTSAQKNPTAFYLCASSTGKVQPQHFGDGTRLSIL.

This clonotype has ten or more counts. V is TRBV3-1 and J is TRBJ2-7; D remains unclear. The CDR3 totals 14 residues. The germline CDR1 and CDR2 sequences are LGHDT and YNNKEL (reference sequence). Trimming removed 7 bases from V and 3 bases from J, with 16 bases in between. The CDR3 DNA reads as TGTGCCAGCACCAACCTGGCTGCAGACTACGAGCAGTACTTC. It translates to CASTNLAADYEQYF.

The chain uses TRBV7-9 and TRBJ2-7; D might be TRBD2 (6 bases). The CDR3 has 13 amino acids. Per the germline V gene, CDR1 is SEHNR and CDR2 is FQNEAQ (reference sequence). Trimming removed 8 bases from V and 3 bases from J, with 14 bases in between. CDR3 sequence: CASSRAGSYEQYF. In DNA, the CDR3 is TGTGCCAGCTCAAGGGCGGGGAGCTACGAGCAGTACTTC.

A note on this clonotype: A much more abundant neighbour one base away suggests this may be a read error. This sequence joins TRBV18 and TRBJ1-1, with a tentative D call TRBD1 (5 bases). This CDR3 is 16 amino acids long. Germline CDR1 is KGHSH and CDR2 is LQKENI. V lost 0 bases, J lost 3 bases, and 14 bases lay in between. As DNA, the CDR3 is TGTGCCAGCTCACCACCCTCGACAGTGAGGGACACTGAAGCTTTCTTT. Its translation is CASSPPSTVRDTEAFF.

Remarks on this clonotype: A read error may be the cause here, since a much bigger clone is one base away. The rearrangement uses TRBV7-8 and TRBJ2-3; 9 nucleotides match TRBD2. The CDR3 runs to 15 residues. CDR1 is SGHVS, CDR2 FQNEAQ, per germline. CDR3 sequence reads: CASSRTSAYTGTQYF. The CDR3 DNA is TGTGCCAGCAGCCGGACTAGCGCCTACACAGGTACGCAGTATTTT.

This clonotype came up a few times. This chain joins TRBV3-1 and TRBJ2-1, with unresolved D. The CDR3 loop spans 16 amino acids. V lost 1 base to trimming and J lost 5 bases, with 15 bases between them. Looked up from germline, CDR1 is LGHDT and CDR2 is YNNKEL (reference sequence). The CDR3 region is CASSQVLWAADNEQFF. The CDR3 DNA reads TGTGCCAGCAGCCAAGTCTTGTGGGCCGCGGACAATGAGCAGTTCTTC.

This chain joins TRBV27 and TRBJ2-7; possible D gene TRBD1, 6 bases. CDR3 length equals 12 residues. The V gene's germline CDR1 is MNHEY and CDR2 SMNVEV (reference sequence). Trimming cost V 6 bases and J 5 bases, with 11 bases left between them. Here the CDR3 reads CASRQGVDEQYF. The DNA of the CDR3 is TGTGCCAGCAGACAGGGTGTCGACGAGCAGTACTTC.